This T cell receptor (beta chain) was sequenced for a study of early T cells in non-severe SARS-CoV-2 infection. Across the study: Whole-blood bulk RNA, unsorted, was sequenced, and chains were unpaired. Broader study findings: CD4 and private specificities were missed by VDJdb matching, which favored anti-spike CD8 responses.

Individually, cDNA molecules had unique molecular identifiers attached to them. Each CDR3 protein gets one entry after TCRdb re-called the 5' RACE reads with MiXCR. The table records about 56,000 distinct CDR3 sequences, about 10% of them present only once. This CDR3 comprises 11 residues. Germline V gene sequence: CDR1 SQVTM, CDR2 ANQGSEA. V dropped 2 bases and J dropped 6 bases, with 6 bases sitting between them. This clonotype was counted between two and nine times. Its antigen is unidentified. The sample was whole blood. The chain combines TRBV29-1 with TRBJ2-3; maybe TRBD2 (5 bases). The clonotype comes from an adult who was a healthcare worker with PCR-confirmed SARS-CoV-2 infection or an uninfected control (not recorded which). The CDR3 nucleotides read TGCAGCGTTGAAATAGCGGATACGCAGTATTTT. It yields the protein CSVEIADTQYF.